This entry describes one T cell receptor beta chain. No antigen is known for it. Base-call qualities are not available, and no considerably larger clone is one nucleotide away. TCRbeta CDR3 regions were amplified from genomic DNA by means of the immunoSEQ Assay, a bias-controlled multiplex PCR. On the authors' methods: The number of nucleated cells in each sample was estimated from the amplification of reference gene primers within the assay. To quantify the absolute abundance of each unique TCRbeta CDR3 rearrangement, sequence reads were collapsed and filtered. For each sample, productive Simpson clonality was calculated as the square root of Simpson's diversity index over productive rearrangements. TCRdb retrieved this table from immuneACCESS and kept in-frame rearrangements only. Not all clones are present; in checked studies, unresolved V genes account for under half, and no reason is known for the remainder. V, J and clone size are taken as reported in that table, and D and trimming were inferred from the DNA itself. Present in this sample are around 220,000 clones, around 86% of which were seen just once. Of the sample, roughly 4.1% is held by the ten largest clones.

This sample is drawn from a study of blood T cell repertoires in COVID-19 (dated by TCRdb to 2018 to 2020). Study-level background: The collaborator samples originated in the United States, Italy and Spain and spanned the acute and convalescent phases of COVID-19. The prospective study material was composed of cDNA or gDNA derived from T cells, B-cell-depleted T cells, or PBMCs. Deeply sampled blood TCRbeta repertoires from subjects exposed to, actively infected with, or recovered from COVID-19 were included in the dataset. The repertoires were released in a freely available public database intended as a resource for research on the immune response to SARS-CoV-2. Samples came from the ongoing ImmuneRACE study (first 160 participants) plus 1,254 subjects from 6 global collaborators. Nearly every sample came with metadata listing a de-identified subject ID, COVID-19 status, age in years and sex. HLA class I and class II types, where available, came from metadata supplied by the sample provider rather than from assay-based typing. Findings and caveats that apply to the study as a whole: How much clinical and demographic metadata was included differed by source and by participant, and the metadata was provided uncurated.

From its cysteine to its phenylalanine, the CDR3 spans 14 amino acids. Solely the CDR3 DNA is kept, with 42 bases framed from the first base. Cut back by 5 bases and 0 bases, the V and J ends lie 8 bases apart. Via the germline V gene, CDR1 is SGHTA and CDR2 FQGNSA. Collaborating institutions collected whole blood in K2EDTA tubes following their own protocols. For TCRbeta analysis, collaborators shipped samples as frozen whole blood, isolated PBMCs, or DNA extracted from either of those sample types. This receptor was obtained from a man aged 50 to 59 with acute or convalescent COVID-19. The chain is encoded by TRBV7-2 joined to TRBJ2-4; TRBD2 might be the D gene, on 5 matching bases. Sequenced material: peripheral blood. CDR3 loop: CASSPEVAKNIQYF. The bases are TGTGCCAGCAGCCCGGAGGTAGCCAAAAACATTCAGTACTTC.